What follows are 24 T cell receptor beta chains derived from one specimen sequenced in a study of blood T cell repertoires in COVID-19 (TCRdb year 2020). The library relied on the immunoSEQ multiplex PCR assay. The table comes from immuneACCESS by way of TCRdb, which keeps in-frame sequences with V and J called. Part of the clones is missing from these tables; in studies checked, under half for an unresolved V gene and the rest for unknown reasons. In this sample the table shows some 450,000 clones, roughly 88% of which occur a single time. The ten largest clonotypes hold 10% to 15% of the sample. The sequenced sample consisted of peripheral blood. Receptors were obtained from a woman in her forties or fifties with COVID-19, enrolled during active disease.

This rearrangement joins TRBV6-5 to TRBJ1-4; D not certain. Germline values: CDR1 MNHEY, CDR2 SVGAGI. The V end lost 4 bases, the J end lost 8 bases, and 14 bases lay between the germline ends. The CDR3 is 14 residues long. This CDR3 is CASSWAPGREKLFF. CDR3 DNA sequence: TGTGCCAGCAGTTGGGCCCCTGGAAGGGAAAAACTGTTTTTT.

The J gene is TRBJ1-1, the V gene TRBV18; no firm D call. The CDR3 runs to 14 residues. Germline loops: CDR1 KGHSH, CDR2 LQKENI. Trimming took off 2 bases at V and 5 bases at J, with 12 bases between the two ends. CDR3 in DNA: TGTGCCAGCTCACCAGGTTCCCTGAGGACTGAAGCTTTCTTT. Translation gives CASSPGSLRTEAFF.

The rearrangement links TRBV5-4 to TRBJ2-1; 8 bases line up with TRBD2. Germline V gives CDR1 SGHNT, CDR2 YYREEE (reference sequence). V trimming: 0 bases; J trimming: 6 bases; junction bases outside the gene matches: 5. CDR3 length: 15 amino acids. The CDR3 DNA reads TGTGCCAGCAGCTTGGAGGCGGGGGGCCGCAATGAGCAGTTCTTC. It is translated as CASSLEAGGRNEQFF.

The V and J genes are TRBV7-9 and TRBJ1-1, with 7 bases aligning to TRBD1. The germline V gene encodes CDR1 SEHNR and CDR2 FQNEAQ (reference sequence). The CDR3 spans 13 residues. The V and J ends lost 0 bases and 7 bases, in that order; junction bases with no gene match: 2. The CDR3 protein is CASSLARGVEAFF. The CDR3 nucleotides read TGTGCCAGCAGCTTAGCCAGGGGGGTTGAAGCTTTCTTT. Supplemented by reference TRBV7-9 and TRBJ1-1, the full variable domain reads DTGVSQNPRHKITKRGQNVTFRCDPISEHNRLYWYRQTLGQGPEFLTYFQNEAQLEKSRLLSDRFSAERPKGSFSTLEIQRTEQGDSAMYLCASSLARGVEAFFGQGTRLTVV.

This clone has just a few counts. The CDR3 is CASSEVGGNYGYTF. CDR3 in DNA: TGTGCCAGCAGTGAAGTCGGCGGCAACTATGGCTACACCTTC. The J gene is TRBJ1-2, the V gene TRBV6-1, with D unclear. Trimming removed 1 base from V and 2 bases from J, with 8 bases in between. The CDR3 covers 14 residues. Germline values: CDR1 MNHNS, CDR2 SASEGT.

Only a few counts were recorded for this clone. The sample carries other DNA sequences with the same CDR3. The rearrangement links TRBV5-1 to TRBJ1-1; 7 positions match TRBD1. Germline CDR1 SGHRS, CDR2 YFSETQ. The junction had 1 base not matched to a gene; V was cut back by 1 base and J by 1 base. The CDR3 length is 14 residues. The CDR3 region has the DNA TGCGCCAGCAGCTTGAGGACAGGGAACACTGAAGCTTTCTTT. As protein: CASSLRTGNTEAFF.

The DNA of the CDR3 is TGTGCCAGCAGCCCCCTGGGGGCAGGCTATGGCTACACCTTC. It translates to CASSPLGAGYGYTF. This sequence joins TRBV11-1 and TRBJ1-2, with a possible D match to TRBD1 (6 bases). Germline CDR1 SGHAT, CDR2 FQDESV (reference sequence). The V end lost 5 bases, the J end lost 4 bases, and 14 bases lay between the germline ends. CDR3 length equals 14 residues.

This rearrangement joins TRBV5-4 to TRBJ2-1; D is possibly TRBD2 (5 bases). The germline V gene encodes CDR1 SGHNT and CDR2 YYREEE (reference sequence). Trimming cost V 4 bases and J 0 bases, with 14 bases left between them. The CDR3 has 16 amino acids. CDR3 coding DNA: TGTGCCAGCAGCCCCCCACGGGGAGTCTCCTACAATGAGCAGTTCTTC. Translated, it gives CASSPPRGVSYNEQFF.

Only one count was recorded for this clone. This rearrangement joins TRBV30 to TRBJ1-3; D not resolved. The V end was cut by 8 bases, the J end by 3 bases, with 14 bases between. Germline V gives CDR1 GTSNPN, CDR2 SVGIG (reference sequence). The CDR3 is 13 amino acids. The CDR3 sequence is CAMVVGSGNTIYF. For the CDR3, the DNA is TGTGCCATGGTGGTGGGGAGTGGAAACACCATATATTTT.

V is TRBV19 and J is TRBJ1-5; D is undetermined. CDR3 size: 16 residues. Germline CDR1 is LNHDA and CDR2 is SQIVND (reference sequence). The ends were cut back, 3 bases at V and 1 base at J, with 13 bases in the middle. CDR3 DNA sequence: TGTGCCAGTAGTATCGTCCCAGGAGGGAGCAATCAGCCCCAGCATTTT. Amino acids: CASSIVPGGSNQPQHF.

The chain joins TRBV12-5 to TRBJ2-1; tentatively, D is TRBD2 (5 bases). The CDR3 covers 18 residues. Germline loops: CDR1 LGHNT, CDR2 FRNRAP. V dropped 5 bases and J dropped 1 base, with 21 bases sitting between them. The CDR3 here is CASGNTTLGSGSYNEQFF. The CDR3 DNA reads TGTGCTAGTGGTAACACTACCCTTGGGAGCGGATCCTACAATGAGCAGTTCTTC.

This chain uses TRBV30 with TRBJ2-1; 8 bases line up with TRBD2. CDR3 size: 14 residues. J was trimmed by 6 bases and V by 3 bases; bases with no gene match: 7. CDR1 is GTSNPN and CDR2 is SVGIG in the germline V gene (reference sequence). The CDR3 spells CAWSSGGAANEQFF. CDR3 coding DNA: TGTGCCTGGAGCTCCGGGGGGGCCGCCAATGAGCAGTTCTTC. The whole variable domain, remainder taken from reference TRBV30 and TRBJ2-1, is SQTIHQWPATLVQPVGSPLSLECTVEGTSNPNLYWYRQAAGRGLQLLFYSVGIGQISSEVPQNLSASRPQDRQFILSSKKLLLSDSGFYLCAWSSGGAANEQFFGPGTRLTVL.

This clone appeared once. The CDR3 DNA is TGCGCCAGCAGCCGGCCGGGACAGGAATCCCGTTATGGCTACACCTTC. Protein: CASSRPGQESRYGYTF. V and J are TRBV4-1 and TRBJ1-2; 8 nucleotides agree with TRBD1. Trimming cost V 4 bases and J 5 bases; bases outside gene matches: 12. The CDR3 is made up of 16 amino acids. In germline, CDR1 is MGHRA, CDR2 YSYEKL.

The rearrangement uses TRBV7-3 and TRBJ2-7, with D perhaps matching TRBD2 (5 bases). This CDR3 is 20 amino acids long. Germline V CDR1 and CDR2: SGHTA, FQGTGA. Trimming took 5 bases from V and 3 from J, leaving 32 bases between them. CDR3 sequence (DNA): TGTGCCAGCAGCATACACCCGACCCTCGAGGGCCTGGCCAAAGACTACGAGCAGTACTTC. It yields the protein CASSIHPTLEGLAKDYEQYF.

The chain is built from TRBV30 and TRBJ2-2, with a tentative D call TRBD2 (6 bases). V lost 7 bases and J 1 base, leaving 10 bases between the germline ends. CDR3 size: 13 residues. Germline V gives CDR1 GTSNPN, CDR2 SVGIG (reference sequence). The CDR3 loop is CASTAGNTGELFF. The CDR3 DNA is TGTGCCTCTACAGCGGGGAACACCGGGGAGCTGTTTTTT.

This rearrangement joins TRBV12-3 or TRBV12-4 to TRBJ2-1; 9 bases align to TRBD1. The CDR3 extends over 12 amino acids. V shed 10 bases and J 6 bases; nucleotides not matched to a gene: 4. The CDR3 reads CAIPGQGNEQFF. The DNA of the CDR3 is TGTGCCATCCCGGGACAGGGCAATGAGCAGTTCTTC.

The V and J genes are TRBV19 and TRBJ2-7; D gene ambiguous. Germline V gene sequence: CDR1 LNHDA, CDR2 SQIVND (reference sequence). The CDR3 totals 12 residues. V lost 6 bases and J lost 2, with 8 bases in between. In nucleotides, the CDR3 is TGTGCCAGTAGCCCAGGTCCCTACGAGCAGTACTTC. Amino acid sequence: CASSPGPYEQYF.

This clone was counted a single time. This sequence joins TRBV19 and TRBJ2-5, with 8 bases lining up with TRBD1. There are 16 residues in the CDR3. Germline V CDR1 and CDR2: LNHDA, SQIVND (reference sequence). The junction had 9 bases not matched to a gene; V was cut back by 2 bases and J by 4 bases. CDR3 sequence (DNA): TGTGCCAGTAGTATAAGGAGGCAGGGGGCAGGAGAGACCCAGTACTTC. Translation: CASSIRRQGAGETQYF.

The chain couples TRBV19 to TRBJ1-1, with unresolved D. The V gene lost 7 bases and the J gene lost 7 bases, with 13 bases spanning the gap. Per germline, CDR1 LNHDA and CDR2 SQIVND (reference sequence). The CDR3 sequence is 12 residues long. This CDR3 reads CASITSTGEAFF. The CDR3 bases are TGTGCCAGTATAACGTCGACGGGTGAAGCTTTCTTT.

The chain carries TRBV4-1 and TRBJ2-3; 7 bases are a match to TRBD1. The CDR3 runs 18 residues. V was clipped by 2 bases and J by 1 base; unmatched bases: 12. Germline V gene lookup returns CDR1 MGHRA and CDR2 YSYEKL. CDR3 DNA sequence: TGCGCCAGCAGCCAACGTGGGACAGCTACTCCACGCACAGATACGCAGTATTTT. Amino acid sequence: CASSQRGTATPRTDTQYF.

This chain links TRBV6-5 with TRBJ1-1; 7 positions agree with TRBD1. Trimming took 3 bases from V and 3 from J; bases not matched to a gene: 4. CDR3 length equals 14 residues. Germline V lookup: CDR1 MNHEY, CDR2 SVGAGI. The DNA of the CDR3 is TGTGCCAGCAGTTATAGGACAGGCCACACTGAAGCTTTCTTT. The encoded protein is CASSYRTGHTEAFF.

This clone was detected only a few times. The chain carries TRBV12-3 or TRBV12-4 and TRBJ1-1; 8 bases match TRBD1. This CDR3 has 13 residues. V dropped 3 bases and J dropped 8; count of bases not matched to a gene: 5. CDR3 sequence (DNA): TGTGCCAGCAGTTTGAGCAGGACAGGGGAAGCTTTCTTT. This translates into CASSLSRTGEAFF.

The genes are TRBV10-2 and TRBJ2-2; TRBD1 matches at 8 bases. Germline CDR1 and CDR2: WSHSY and SAAADI. CDR3 length: 15 amino acids. J was trimmed by 7 bases and V by 2 bases; bases with no gene match: 6. Here the CDR3 DNA reads TGCGCCAGCAGTGAGAGCAGGGGGCGAAGCGGGGAGCTGTTTTTT. Translation: CASSESRGRSGELFF.

The V call is TRBV7-2, the J call TRBJ2-3; D is perhaps TRBD2 (6 bases). The germline V gene has CDR1 SGHTA and CDR2 FQGNSA. Trimming removed 6 bases from V and 5 bases from J, with 18 bases in between. The CDR3 totals 15 residues. The CDR3 sequence: CASRPTSFWGDTQYF. CDR3 coding DNA: TGTGCCAGCAGGCCTACTAGCTTTTGGGGAGATACGCAGTATTTT. Based on the CDR3 plus reference TRBV7-2 and TRBJ2-3, the full variable domain is GAGVSQSPSNKVTEKGKDVELRCDPISGHTALYWYRQSLGQGLEFLIYFQGNSAPDKSGLPSDRFSAERTGGSVSTLTIQRTQQEDSAVYLCASRPTSFWGDTQYFGPGTRLTVL.